This T cell receptor beta chain was recovered during a study of T cell repertoires in cytomegalovirus infection (dated by TCRdb to about 2019). With regard to the full study: Alongside well-studied HLA-B-restricted epitopes, the peptide stimulations were aimed at recently identified HLA-C-restricted CMV epitopes, whose presentation resists viral immunomodulation. Donor HLA type was relevant to the analysis, as public TCR beta signatures indicated carriage of CMV infection together with the matching HLA type.

The instrument given in TCRdb is Illumina HiSeq 1500. TCRdb redid the processing of the public reads, applying fastp at Q25 and MiXCR, and retained in-frame beta chains. Each record represents a unique CDR3 protein, reported with the most common genes and DNA among its rows. The sample table shows about 570,000 distinct CDR3 sequences, and almost 40% are seen once. The ten largest clones take up around 48% of the sample. The junction shows trimming of 4 bases on V and 0 bases on J, and the gene matches do not reach 8 bases of it. There are 16 amino acids in the CDR3, from cysteine to phenylalanine inclusive. Kept here is only the CDR3 DNA, which spans 48 bases and is read in frame from base 1. The germline V gene encodes CDR1 MNHEY and CDR2 SVGEGT. This clonotype was seen a few times. Its antigen remains undetermined. Base qualities were left out, and no much larger clone turns up one base away. The paper's findings and limits, for the study overall: Carriers of CMV infection plus the relevant HLA type were discriminated by the cumulative frequency of public TCR beta family members in the study cohort and in an independent 352-donor cohort. The ex vivo response was dominated by HLA-C-restricted CMV-specific TCR beta clonotypes, which also provided the single most frequent clonotype in two of eight donors.

The treatment or condition label, as the study defines it: in vitro stimulation with specific CMV peptide epitopes to enrich CMV-specific T cells. The sequence joins TRBV6-2 or TRBV6-3 to TRBJ1-1, and TRBD1 matches 7 of the central bases. This clonotype originated in a human donor in good health (CMV status not recorded). Some clones in this sample may be carry-over from other donors' samples. The sample consisted of cultured PBMCs, taken from culture after CMV antigen stimulation. CDR3 region: CASSSLPTGMNTEAFF. The DNA is as follows: TGTGCCAGCAGTTCCCTCCCGACAGGGATGAACACTGAAGCTTTCTTT.